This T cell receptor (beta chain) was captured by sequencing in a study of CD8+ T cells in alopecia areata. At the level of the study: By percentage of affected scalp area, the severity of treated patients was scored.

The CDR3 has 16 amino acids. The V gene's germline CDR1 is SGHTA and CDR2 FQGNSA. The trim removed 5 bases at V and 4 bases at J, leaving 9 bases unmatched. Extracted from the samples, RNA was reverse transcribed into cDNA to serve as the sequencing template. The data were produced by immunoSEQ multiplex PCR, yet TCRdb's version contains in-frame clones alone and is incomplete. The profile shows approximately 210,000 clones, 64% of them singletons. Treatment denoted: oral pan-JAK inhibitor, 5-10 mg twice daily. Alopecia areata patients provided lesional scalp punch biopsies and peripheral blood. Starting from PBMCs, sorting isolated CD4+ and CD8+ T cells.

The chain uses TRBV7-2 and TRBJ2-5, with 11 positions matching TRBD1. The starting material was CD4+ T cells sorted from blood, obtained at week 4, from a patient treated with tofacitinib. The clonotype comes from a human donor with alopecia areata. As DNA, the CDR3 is TGTGCCAGCAGCCCACGGACAGGGGGCAGGCGAGAGACCCAGTACTTC. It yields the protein CASSPRTGGRRETQYF.